The 17 T cell receptor beta chains presented below share a single source sample, sequenced in a study of blood T cell repertoires in COVID-19. Some clones are missing from TCRdb's copy, which holds only in-frame ones; the method was immunoSEQ multiplex PCR. The sample includes fewer than 300,000 clones, 70% to 85% of them seen just once. The material sequenced was peripheral blood. The receptors were sampled from a woman over 75 with acute or convalescent COVID-19.

The chain has TRBV4-3 and TRBJ2-2; TRBD2 aligns across 14 bases. The CDR3 is 18 amino acids. Germline CDR1 and CDR2: LGHNA and YSLEER. The V segment lost 4 bases and the J segment 7 bases; nucleotides outside the gene matches: 11. CDR3 nucleotide sequence: TGCGCCAGCAGCCCTACGACTAGCGGGGGGGCCAGGGGCGGGGAGCTGTTTTTT. Translated, it gives CASSPTTSGGARGGELFF.

The chain carries TRBV27 and TRBJ2-1; 8 bases are shared with TRBD1. The V gene's germline CDR1 is MNHEY and CDR2 SMNVEV (reference sequence). Trimming removed 6 bases from V and 6 bases from J; junction bases left unmatched: 7. The CDR3 sequence is 14 residues long. CDR3 in DNA: TGTGCCAGCAGAGAGGACAGGGTAAGCAATGAGCAGTTCTTC. Its protein is CASREDRVSNEQFF.

The rearrangement links TRBV25-1 to TRBJ1-2, with D unclear. CDR1 and CDR2 from the germline V gene are MGHDK and SYGVNS. This CDR3 has 15 amino acids. Trimming left V 2 bases short and J 4 bases short, with 14 bases between. The CDR3, as DNA: TGTGCCAGCAGTGAAGAGGGCCTACCTATCTATGGCTACACCTTC. Its protein product is CASSEEGLPIYGYTF.

A remark on this clone: This sample also contains other DNA sequences that code for the same CDR3. This sequence joins TRBV4-3 and TRBJ1-6; unclear D gene. The germline CDR1 and CDR2 sequences are LGHNA and YSLEER. Trimming cost V 1 base and J 4 bases, with 8 bases left between them. The length of the CDR3 is 15 residues. CDR3 sequence (DNA): TGCGCCAGCAGCCAAGGGACTGGGTATAATTCACCCCTCCACTTT. Encoded protein: CASSQGTGYNSPLHF.

The chain is built from TRBV7-9 and TRBJ1-2, with 8 nucleotides matching TRBD1. The CDR3 loop spans 15 amino acids. In germline, CDR1 is SEHNR, CDR2 FQNEAQ (reference sequence). Trimming took 1 base from V and 4 from J; bases not matched to a gene: 5. The CDR3 DNA reads TGTGCCAGCAGCTTAGAGAACAGGGGGTTCTATGGCTACACCTTC. As protein: CASSLENRGFYGYTF.

V is TRBV28 and J is TRBJ1-6; D might be TRBD1 (6 bases). Germline lookup yields CDR1 MDHEN and CDR2 SYDVKM. This CDR3 is 15 amino acids long. The V end lost 7 bases, the J end lost 6 bases, and 16 bases lay between the germline ends. In nucleotides, the CDR3 is TGTGCCAGCACCCCGACCGGGACAAGTAATTCACCCCTCCACTTT. Translation gives CASTPTGTSNSPLHF. The whole variable domain, remainder taken from reference TRBV28 and TRBJ1-6, is DVKVTQSSRYLVKRTGEKVFLECVQDMDHENMFWYRQDPGLGLRLIYFSYDVKMKEKGDIPEGYSVSREKKERFSLILESASTNQTSMYLCASTPTGTSNSPLHFGNGTRLTVT.

This clone was counted between two and nine times. Distinct nucleotide sequences in the sample also encode this CDR3. The chain links TRBV7-2 to TRBJ1-1; weak D call: TRBD1 (6 bases). The CDR3 consists of 13 residues. Trimming removed 7 bases at V and 2 bases at J, with 11 bases between. Germline V gives CDR1 SGHTA, CDR2 FQGNSA. As DNA, the CDR3 is TGTGCCAGCACCAAGGACAGAAACACTGAAGCTTTCTTT. This translates into CASTKDRNTEAFF. The full variable domain, rest sourced from reference TRBV7-2 and TRBJ1-1, is GAGVSQSPSNKVTEKGKDVELRCDPISGHTALYWYRQSLGQGLEFLIYFQGNSAPDKSGLPSDRFSAERTGGSVSTLTIQRTQQEDSAVYLCASTKDRNTEAFFGQGTRLTVV.

The chain couples TRBV7-9 to TRBJ2-1; possibly TRBD1 for D (6 bases). V was pared by 4 bases and J by 4 bases, with 8 bases between. From germline, CDR1 is SEHNR and CDR2 FQNEAQ (reference sequence). CDR3 length: 13 residues. CDR3 amino acids: CASSSQGYNEQFF. CDR3 nucleotides: TGTGCCAGCAGCTCCCAGGGGTACAATGAGCAGTTCTTC.

The V gene is TRBV3-1 (or the pseudogene TRBV3-2), the J gene TRBJ2-3; TRBD1 aligns across 9 bases. J was trimmed by 14 bases and V by 3 bases; bases with no gene match: 12. The germline gives CDR1 LGHDT, CDR2 YNNKEL (reference sequence). The CDR3 extends over 14 amino acids. The CDR3 loop is CASSHTRTGTGSYF. The CDR3 bases are TGTGCCAGCAGCCACACCCGTACCGGGACAGGGTCGTATTTT.

In its sample, this clone was seen once. V gene TRBV19 combines with J gene TRBJ1-4; D call uncertain. Germline lookup yields CDR1 LNHDA and CDR2 SQIVND (reference sequence). V lost 0 bases, J lost 15 bases, and 14 bases lay in between. This CDR3 comprises 13 residues. DNA for the CDR3: TGTGCCAGTAGTATAGAAAGATATCGCGTGATGTTTTTT. Protein: CASSIERYRVMFF.

Only a few counts were recorded for this clone. This chain joins TRBV6-6 and TRBJ1-5, with 10 bases fitting TRBD1. Germline CDR1 and CDR2: MNHNY and SVGAGI (reference sequence). Trimming at V came to 0 bases and at J to 7 bases, leaving 6 bases not matched to a gene. The CDR3 totals 16 residues. CDR3 coding DNA: TGTGCCAGCAGTTACTCGACAGGGGGCTTGGGGCAGCCCCAGCATTTT. This codes for CASSYSTGGLGQPQHF.

This clone showed up many times. The V gene is TRBV5-1, the J gene TRBJ2-7; TRBD2 is a possible D gene (5 bases). This CDR3 has 15 amino acids. The V gene lost 3 bases and the J gene lost 7 bases, with 20 bases spanning the gap. Germline V gives CDR1 SGHRS, CDR2 YFSETQ. Written as DNA, the CDR3 is TGCGCCAGCAGCTCCGGGGTAGGCGGGCCTGAAGAGCAGTACTTC. Residues: CASSSGVGGPEEQYF. The full variable domain, in which reference TRBV5-1 and TRBJ2-7 provide the parts outside the CDR3, is KAGVTQTPRYLIKTRGQQVTLSCSPISGHRSVSWYQQTPGQGLQFLFEYFSETQRNKGNFPGRFSGRQFSNSRSEMNVSTLELGDSALYLCASSSGVGGPEEQYFGPGTRLTVT.

The chain combines TRBV24-1 with TRBJ2-3, with 8 bases aligning to TRBD1. V trimming: 5 bases; J trimming: 1 base; junction bases outside the gene matches: 4. This CDR3 has 15 amino acids. CDR1 is KGHDR, CDR2 SFDVKD, per germline. CDR3 amino acids: CATSAGGGGTDTQYF. CDR3 in DNA: TGTGCCACCAGTGCAGGGGGCGGAGGCACAGATACGCAGTATTTT.

Only one count was recorded for this clone. V and J are TRBV4-1 and TRBJ2-3, with 7 positions matching TRBD2. Unmatched junction bases numbered 6, after V lost 3 bases and J lost 9 bases. Germline CDR1 and CDR2: MGHRA and YSYEKL. The length of the CDR3 is 13 residues. CDR3 region: CASSHGGVYTQYF. The CDR3 DNA reads as TGCGCCAGCAGCCATGGGGGGGTGTACACGCAGTATTTT.

In this sample, this clone turned up a few times. The chain carries TRBV5-1 and TRBJ1-4, with 9 positions matching TRBD1. Germline assignment: CDR1 SGHRS and CDR2 YFSETQ. V was pared by 3 bases and J by 4 bases, with 13 bases of the junction left unmatched. The CDR3 consists of 18 residues. CDR3 nucleotides: TGCGCCAGCAGCTGGTGGACAGGGGCAGCGGGGGGTAATGAAAAACTGTTTTTT. Translation: CASSWWTGAAGGNEKLFF.

The chain employs TRBV5-1 and TRBJ1-2, with TRBD1 matching 10 bases. The CDR3 totals 14 residues. V was pared by 4 bases and J by 7 bases, with 7 bases of the junction left unmatched. CDR1 is SGHRS and CDR2 is YFSETQ in the germline V gene. CDR3 loop: CASSPTDRGVGYTF. In DNA, the CDR3 is TGCGCCAGCAGCCCTACGGACAGGGGGGTTGGCTACACCTTC. Looking up the rest from reference TRBV5-1 and TRBJ1-2 gives the full variable domain: KAGVTQTPRYLIKTRGQQVTLSCSPISGHRSVSWYQQTPGQGLQFLFEYFSETQRNKGNFPGRFSGRQFSNSRSEMNVSTLELGDSALYLCASSPTDRGVGYTFGSGTRLTVV.

V is TRBV11-2 and J is TRBJ1-1, with D possibly matching TRBD1 (5 bases). Trimming pared 5 bases from V and 1 base from J, leaving 11 bases between. This CDR3 is built from 14 residues. CDR1 is SGHAT, CDR2 FQNNGV, per germline. The CDR3, as DNA: TGTGCCAGCAGCCCAAGGGGATCGAACACTGAAGCTTTCTTT. It specifies CASSPRGSNTEAFF.